The 11 T cell receptor beta chains presented below share a single source sample, sequenced in a study of glioma-infiltrating T cells after dendritic cell vaccination. Time point indicated: after dendritic cell vaccination, including at tumor progression/relapse. Profiled with immunoSEQ multiplex PCR; TCRdb holds only in-frame clones, not every one. The table includes about 82,000 clones, less than 90% detected once. The material sequenced was blood, taken after dendritic cell vaccination. Receptors originate from a human donor with glioblastoma.

This chain uses TRBV2 with TRBJ2-7; tentative D call: TRBD1 (6 bases). Trimming pared 6 bases from V and 3 bases from J, leaving 18 bases between. CDR1 and CDR2 from the germline V gene are SNHLY and FYNNEI. The CDR3 sequence is 15 residues long. CDR3 sequence reads: CASSPRQDSNYEQYF. The DNA of the CDR3 is TGTGCCAGCAGCCCCAGACAGGACTCGAACTACGAGCAGTACTTC.

In this sample, this clone turned up once. This chain connects TRBV5-8 to TRBJ2-7; the D gene is possibly TRBD2 (5 bases). Trimming stripped 3 bases from V and 1 base from J, with 11 bases between. CDR1 is SGHTS, CDR2 YDEGEE, per germline. The CDR3 runs to 14 residues. CDR3 amino acids: CASSSGTGSYEQYF. The CDR3 DNA sequence: TGTGCCAGCAGCTCGGGAACGGGGTCCTACGAGCAGTACTTC.

J is TRBJ1-2 and V is TRBV18; possibly TRBD1 for D (5 bases). Germline assignment: CDR1 KGHSH and CDR2 LQKENI. CDR3 length: 14 amino acids. Trimming pared 2 bases from V and 4 bases from J, leaving 11 bases between. This CDR3 reads CASSPGRQSYGYTF. DNA for the CDR3: TGTGCCAGCTCACCAGGCAGACAGTCCTATGGCTACACCTTC.

This clone was counted between two and nine times. This chain connects TRBV2 to TRBJ2-7; 9 nucleotides line up with TRBD1. The CDR3 is 14 residues long. The J segment lost 4 bases and the V segment lost 8 bases, leaving 9 bases of the junction unmatched. The germline V gene has CDR1 SNHLY and CDR2 FYNNEI. The CDR3 loop reads CASALQGAGYEQYF. The CDR3 nucleotides are TGTGCCAGCGCCCTACAGGGGGCAGGTTACGAGCAGTACTTC.

The chain carries TRBV6-4 and TRBJ2-4; D is undetermined. V lost 6 bases to trimming and J lost 0 bases, with 15 bases between them. Germline lookup yields CDR1 MRHNA and CDR2 SNTAGT. The CDR3 totals 16 residues. The CDR3: CASRTGLLLAKNIQYF. In DNA, the CDR3 is TGTGCCAGCAGAACTGGGCTTCTCCTAGCCAAAAACATTCAGTACTTC.

This chain links TRBV9 with TRBJ2-5; D call uncertain. Germline assignment: CDR1 SGDLS and CDR2 YYNGEE. The CDR3 is 14 residues long. V was cut by 0 bases and J by 4 bases, with 10 bases left in between. The CDR3 DNA is TGTGCCAGCAGCGTAGAAAATAGCAGAGAGACCCAGTACTTC. Protein: CASSVENSRETQYF. Variable domain in full (rest from reference TRBV9 and TRBJ2-5): DSGVTQTPKHLITATGQRVTLRCSPRSGDLSVYWYQQSLDQGLQFLIQYYNGEERAKGNILERFSAQQFPDLHSELNLSSLELGDSALYFCASSVENSRETQYFGPGTRLLVL.

The genes are TRBV25-1 and TRBJ2-4, with 8 bases matching TRBD1. CDR1 MGHDK and CDR2 SYGVNS come from the germline V gene. J gave up 4 bases and V 5 bases, and 13 bases lay outside the gene matches. The CDR3 consists of 17 residues. The CDR3 DNA sequence: TGTGCCAGCAGTACACCCACAGGGGGGACCCGAAAAAACATTCAGTACTTC. It codes for CASSTPTGGTRKNIQYF.

V usage is TRBV11-2 and J usage is TRBJ1-1; a weak D match, TRBD1 (6 bases). The CDR3 consists of 15 residues. Deletions cut 5 bases from V and 1 base from J, with 14 bases between. Germline CDR1 SGHAT, CDR2 FQNNGV. CDR3 coding DNA: TGTGCCAGCAGCCCCAGCGGGGGGCCGAACACTGAAGCTTTCTTT. Amino acid sequence: CASSPSGGPNTEAFF. Full variable domain (rest looked up from reference TRBV11-2 and TRBJ1-1): EAGVAQSPRYKIIEKRQSVAFWCNPISGHATLYWYQQILGQGPKLLIQFQNNGVVDDSQLPKDRFSAERLKGVDSTLKIQPAKLEDSAVYLCASSPSGGPNTEAFFGQGTRLTVV.

The J gene is TRBJ2-1, the V gene TRBV7-3; tentative D call: TRBD1 (5 bases). Per germline, CDR1 SGHTA and CDR2 FQGTGA. V was clipped by 4 bases and J by 1 base, with 11 bases between them. The CDR3 spans 15 residues. The CDR3 region is CASSSSGPSYNEQFF. The CDR3 DNA is TGTGCCAGCAGCTCCTCAGGGCCGTCCTACAATGAGCAGTTCTTC.

This clone was seen more than once but under ten times. This chain uses TRBV10-3 with TRBJ1-1; possible D gene TRBD1, 6 bases. Trimming removed 10 bases at V and 3 bases at J, with 18 bases between. Germline CDR1 ENHRY, CDR2 SYGVKD. CDR3 length: 14 residues. As DNA, the CDR3 is TGTGCCACCAAGGGAGGGAAGGGGGACACTGAAGCTTTCTTT. Protein: CATKGGKGDTEAFF.

V is TRBV9 and J is TRBJ2-3, with 8 bases matching TRBD2. Germline V gene sequence: CDR1 SGDLS, CDR2 YYNGEE. J gave up 1 base and V 3 bases, and 4 bases lay outside the gene matches. The CDR3 spans 15 residues. This CDR3 is CASSGDGGGTDTQYF. The CDR3 DNA follows: TGTGCCAGCAGCGGGGACGGGGGGGGCACAGATACGCAGTATTTT. The variable domain in full, with the rest retrieved from reference TRBV9 and TRBJ2-3, is DSGVTQTPKHLITATGQRVTLRCSPRSGDLSVYWYQQSLDQGLQFLIQYYNGEERAKGNILERFSAQQFPDLHSELNLSSLELGDSALYFCASSGDGGGTDTQYFGPGTRLTVL.